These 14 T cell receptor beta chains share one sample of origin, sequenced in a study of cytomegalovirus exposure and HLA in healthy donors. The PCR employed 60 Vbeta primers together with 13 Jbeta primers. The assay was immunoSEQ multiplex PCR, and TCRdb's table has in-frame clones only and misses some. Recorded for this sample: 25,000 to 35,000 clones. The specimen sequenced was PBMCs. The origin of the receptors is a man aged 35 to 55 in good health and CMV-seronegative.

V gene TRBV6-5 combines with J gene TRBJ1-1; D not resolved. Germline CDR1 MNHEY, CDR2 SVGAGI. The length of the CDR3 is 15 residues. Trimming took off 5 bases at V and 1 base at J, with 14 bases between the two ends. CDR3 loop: CASSTAVAANTEAFF. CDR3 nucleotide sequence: TGTGCCAGCAGTACCGCGGTGGCAGCGAACACTGAAGCTTTCTTT.

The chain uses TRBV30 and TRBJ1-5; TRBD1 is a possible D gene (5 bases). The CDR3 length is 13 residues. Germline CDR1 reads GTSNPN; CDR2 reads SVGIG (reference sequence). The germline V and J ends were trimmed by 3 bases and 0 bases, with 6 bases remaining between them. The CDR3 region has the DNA TGTGCCTGGAGCAGGGATAGCAATCAGCCCCAGCATTTT. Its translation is CAWSRDSNQPQHF.

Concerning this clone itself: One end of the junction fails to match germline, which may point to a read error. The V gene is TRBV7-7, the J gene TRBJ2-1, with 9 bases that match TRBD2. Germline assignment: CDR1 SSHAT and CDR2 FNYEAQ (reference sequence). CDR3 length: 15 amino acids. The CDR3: CASSLGTSPNNEQFF. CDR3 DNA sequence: TGTGCTAGCAGCTTAGGGACTAGCCCTAACAATGAGCAGTTCTTC.

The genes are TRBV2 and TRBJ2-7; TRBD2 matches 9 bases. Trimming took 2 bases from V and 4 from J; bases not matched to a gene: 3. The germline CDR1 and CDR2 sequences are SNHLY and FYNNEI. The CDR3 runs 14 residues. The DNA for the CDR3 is TGTGCCAGCAGTGAACGCGGGAGGGCGTACGAGCAGTACTTC. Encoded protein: CASSERGRAYEQYF.

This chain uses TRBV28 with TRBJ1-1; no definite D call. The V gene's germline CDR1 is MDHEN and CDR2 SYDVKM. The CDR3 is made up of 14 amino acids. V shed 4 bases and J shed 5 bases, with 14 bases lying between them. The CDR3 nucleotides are TGTGCCAGCAGTTCTACCGGCCTCAGGACTGAAGCTTTCTTT. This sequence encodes CASSSTGLRTEAFF.

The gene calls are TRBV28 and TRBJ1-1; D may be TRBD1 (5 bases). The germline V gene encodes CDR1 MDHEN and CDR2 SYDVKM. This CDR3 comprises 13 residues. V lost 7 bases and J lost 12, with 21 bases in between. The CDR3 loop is CASTGGGARNTFF. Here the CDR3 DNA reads TGTGCCAGCACCGGGGGAGGGGCCAGAAATACTTTCTTT.

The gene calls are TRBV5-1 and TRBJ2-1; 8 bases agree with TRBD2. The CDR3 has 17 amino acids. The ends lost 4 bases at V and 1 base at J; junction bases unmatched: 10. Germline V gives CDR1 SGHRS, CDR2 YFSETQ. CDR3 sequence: CASSQSAGGASYNEQFF. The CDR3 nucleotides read TGCGCCAGCAGCCAGAGCGCGGGGGGCGCGTCCTACAATGAGCAGTTCTTC.

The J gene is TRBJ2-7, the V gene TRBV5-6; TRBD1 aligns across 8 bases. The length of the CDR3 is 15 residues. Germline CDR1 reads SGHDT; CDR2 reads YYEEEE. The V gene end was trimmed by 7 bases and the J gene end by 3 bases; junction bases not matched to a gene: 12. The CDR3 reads CASQQAAGGGYEQYF. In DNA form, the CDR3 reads TGTGCCAGCCAACAGGCGGCAGGGGGCGGCTACGAGCAGTACTTC.

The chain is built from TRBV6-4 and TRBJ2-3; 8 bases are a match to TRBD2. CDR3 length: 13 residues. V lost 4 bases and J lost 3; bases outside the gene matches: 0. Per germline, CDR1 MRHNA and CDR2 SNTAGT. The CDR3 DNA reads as TGTGCCAGCAGTGCTAGCGGGACAGATACGCAGTATTTT. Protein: CASSASGTDTQYF.

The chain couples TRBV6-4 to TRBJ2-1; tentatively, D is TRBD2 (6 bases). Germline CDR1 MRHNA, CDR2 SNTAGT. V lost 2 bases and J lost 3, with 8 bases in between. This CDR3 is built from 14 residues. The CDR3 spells CASSDRAGYNEQFF. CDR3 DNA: TGTGCCAGCAGTGACCGAGCGGGCTACAATGAGCAGTTCTTC.

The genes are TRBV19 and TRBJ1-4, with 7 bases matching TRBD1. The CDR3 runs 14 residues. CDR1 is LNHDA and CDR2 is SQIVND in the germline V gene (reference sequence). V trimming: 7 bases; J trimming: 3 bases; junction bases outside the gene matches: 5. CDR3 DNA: TGTGCCAGTAACCTAGGGGGCCCTAATGAAAAACTGTTTTTT. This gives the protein CASNLGGPNEKLFF.

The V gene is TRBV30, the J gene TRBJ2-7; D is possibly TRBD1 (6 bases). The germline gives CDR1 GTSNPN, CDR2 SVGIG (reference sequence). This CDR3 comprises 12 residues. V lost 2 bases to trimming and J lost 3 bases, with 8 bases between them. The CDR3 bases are TGTGCCTGGAGTAAAGGGGGCTACGAGCAGTACTTC. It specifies CAWSKGGYEQYF.

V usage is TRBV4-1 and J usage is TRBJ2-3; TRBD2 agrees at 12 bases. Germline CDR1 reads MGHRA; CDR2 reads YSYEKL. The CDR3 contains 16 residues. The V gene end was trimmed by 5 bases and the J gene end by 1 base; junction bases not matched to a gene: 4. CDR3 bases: TGCGCCAGCAGCTCACGACTAGCGGGGGGCACAGATACGCAGTATTTT. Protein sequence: CASSSRLAGGTDTQYF.

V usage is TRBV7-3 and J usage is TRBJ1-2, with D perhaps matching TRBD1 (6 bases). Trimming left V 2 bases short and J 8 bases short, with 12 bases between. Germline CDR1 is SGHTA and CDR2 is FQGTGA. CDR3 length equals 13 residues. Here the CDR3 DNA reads TGTGCCAGCAGCTTACACAGGGAAGGCGGCTACACCTTC. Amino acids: CASSLHREGGYTF.